Below are 23 T cell receptor beta chains sequenced from a single sample in a study of monozygotic twins with inflammatory bowel disease. One entry per CDR3 protein, without DNA, is what TCRdb gives after re-calling the 5' RACE reads. The table lists about 300,000 distinct CDR3 sequences. What was sequenced was blood. These receptors were taken from a human donor with ulcerative colitis or Crohn's disease, or a healthy co-twin of an affected twin (not recorded which).

The genes are TRBV4-1 and TRBJ2-7. This CDR3 contains 14 residues. The germline V gene encodes CDR1 MGHRA and CDR2 YSYEKL. This chain's CDR3 is CASSQGHGPYEQYF.

The chain uses TRBV5-1 and TRBJ2-7; TCRdb indicates TRBD1, and absent DNA this call remains unverified. The CDR3 loop spans 16 amino acids. Looked up from germline, CDR1 is SGHRS and CDR2 is YFSETQ. CDR3 loop: CASSLAPGQGDDEQYF.

This chain links TRBV7-2 with TRBJ2-3; the TRBD1 assignment by TCRdb is unverifiable without DNA. Germline CDR1 reads SGHTA; CDR2 reads FQGNSA. The CDR3 consists of 14 residues. The CDR3 reads CASSFPWGTETQYF.

The J gene is TRBJ1-2, the V gene TRBV28; TCRdb reports TRBD1, a call that lacks DNA to check it against. This CDR3 has 14 residues. Per germline, CDR1 MDHEN and CDR2 SYDVKM. This CDR3 is CASSFGQGHYGYTF.

The chain joins TRBV7-2 to TRBJ2-3. This CDR3 comprises 14 residues. Germline-derived CDR1 and CDR2 are SGHTA and FQGNSA. The CDR3 sequence: CASSPRVGTDTQYF.

The V gene is TRBV27, the J gene TRBJ2-7; TCRdb outputs TRBD2, but without DNA this stays unchecked. Germline assignment: CDR1 MNHEY and CDR2 SMNVEV (reference sequence). CDR3 size: 14 residues. CDR3 amino acids: CASSSDWNLYEQYF.

The chain uses TRBV4-2 and TRBJ2-3. The CDR3 is 14 residues long. CDR1 and CDR2 from the germline V gene are LGHNA and YNFKEQ. CDR3 in amino acids: CASSQEIGLDTQYF.

The chain uses TRBV12-3 or TRBV12-4 and TRBJ2-3; TCRdb calls TRBD1, which cannot be checked without DNA. This CDR3 comprises 17 residues. The CDR3 reads CASSALAPGQLQDTQYF.

The V call is TRBV4-3, the J call TRBJ1-3; the D gene TCRdb calls, TRBD1, cannot be checked with no DNA. CDR3 length: 14 amino acids. In germline, CDR1 is LGHNA, CDR2 YSLEER. CDR3 residues: CASSQQGRGNTIYF.

The genes are TRBV7-3 and TRBJ2-6. The CDR3 extends over 14 amino acids. Germline V lookup: CDR1 SGHTA, CDR2 FQGTGA. CDR3 sequence reads: CASSLVSGSNVLTF.

The chain joins TRBV7-2 to TRBJ2-1; TCRdb's D call, TRBD1, is unchecked because there is no DNA. The length of the CDR3 is 14 residues. Germline CDR1 SGHTA, CDR2 FQGNSA. The CDR3 loop is CASTGVLSYNEQFF.

The chain links TRBV5-4 to TRBJ2-1; TCRdb designates TRBD2, a call that cannot be tested without DNA. Per the germline V gene, CDR1 is SGHNT and CDR2 is YYREEE (reference sequence). The CDR3 consists of 15 residues. CDR3: CASSFSGNRLNEQFF.

The gene calls are TRBV20-1 and TRBJ2-7; TCRdb outputs TRBD1, but without DNA this stays unchecked. Per the germline V gene, CDR1 is DFQATT and CDR2 is SNEGSKA (reference sequence). The CDR3 is made up of 15 amino acids. The CDR3 reads CSASPSGTSGYEQYF.

The chain carries TRBV7-2 and TRBJ2-5; TCRdb indicates TRBD1, and absent DNA this call remains unverified. CDR1 SGHTA and CDR2 FQGNSA come from the germline V gene. This CDR3 comprises 15 residues. The CDR3 is CASSETLGAWETQYF. Full variable domain (outside the CDR3, taken from reference TRBV7-2 and TRBJ2-5): GAGVSQSPSNKVTEKGKDVELRCDPISGHTALYWYRQSLGQGLEFLIYFQGNSAPDKSGLPSDRFSAERTGGSVSTLTIQRTQQEDSAVYLCASSETLGAWETQYFGPGTRLLVL.

The chain couples TRBV12-3 or TRBV12-4 to TRBJ1-5; TCRdb reports TRBD1, a call that lacks DNA to check it against. The CDR3 length is 13 residues. This CDR3 reads CASSLGGAQPQYF.

V is TRBV11-1 and J is TRBJ1-6; TCRdb outputs TRBD1, but without DNA this stays unchecked. Germline V gives CDR1 SGHAT, CDR2 FQDESV (reference sequence). The CDR3 length is 15 residues. CDR3: CASSSSRAARSPLHF.

The chain is built from TRBV19 and TRBJ2-7; TCRdb gives TRBD2 as the D gene, but with no DNA this cannot be confirmed. This CDR3 has 15 residues. Germline CDR1 is LNHDA and CDR2 is SQIVND (reference sequence). CDR3 sequence reads: CASSISPGGAYEQYF.

The chain is built from TRBV24-1 and TRBJ2-1; there is no DNA to check the TCRdb D call of TRBD1. Germline V gene lookup returns CDR1 KGHDR and CDR2 SFDVKD. The CDR3 covers 16 residues. The CDR3 loop is CATARGTESSYNEQFF.

The genes are TRBV6-5 and TRBJ2-5. The CDR3 is made up of 16 amino acids. Germline V gene lookup returns CDR1 MNHEY and CDR2 SVGAGI. The CDR3 here is CASSYSNLAVEETQYF.

This chain's CDR3 is CASSQEPGTAAYEQYF. The V gene is TRBV4-3, the J gene TRBJ2-7; the TCRdb call, TRBD1, lacks DNA for checking. CDR3 size: 16 residues. Per germline, CDR1 LGHNA and CDR2 YSLEER.

The V gene is TRBV29-1, the J gene TRBJ2-5. CDR1 and CDR2 (germline): SQVTM, ANQGSEA. The CDR3 spans 14 residues. This chain's CDR3 is CSVDRSRRLETQYF.

The chain uses TRBV6-5 and TRBJ2-5; the D call from TCRdb, TRBD2, cannot be confirmed without DNA. The CDR3 totals 19 residues. Germline values: CDR1 MNHEY, CDR2 SVGAGI. The CDR3 region is CASSYRGLAGGPWEETQYF.

The V gene is TRBV29-1, the J gene TRBJ2-1. Germline assignment: CDR1 SQVTM and CDR2 ANQGSEA. This CDR3 is 13 amino acids long. CDR3 protein: CSAEGTGGREQFF.